The 9 T cell receptor beta chains below were found in one sample sequenced in a study of siplizumab effects on memory and regulatory T cells. The repertoire was sequenced with immunoSEQ multiplex PCR; TCRdb's copy has only in-frame clones and lacks some. The top ten clones hold 1.1% of a sample with around 61,000 clones, less than 98% of them seen once. Sample: naive CD8+ T cells sorted from blood. The origin of the receptors is a human donor in good health.

The rearrangement uses TRBV27 and TRBJ2-5, with a weak D call TRBD2 (6 bases). The germline gives CDR1 MNHEY, CDR2 SMNVEV (reference sequence). The CDR3 runs 14 residues. Trimming left V 3 bases short and J 5 bases short, with 13 bases between. Here the CDR3 DNA reads TGTGCCAGCAGTTTCCCGGGAGTGGGTGAGACCCAGTACTTC. Encoded protein: CASSFPGVGETQYF.

The genes are TRBV9 and TRBJ2-1; TRBD1 matches 7 bases. This CDR3 has 13 amino acids. Germline V gene lookup returns CDR1 SGDLS and CDR2 YYNGEE. V lost 4 bases, J lost 7 bases, and 5 bases stayed unmatched. The CDR3 DNA reads TGTGCCAGCAGCTCACGACAGGGTAATGAGCAGTTCTTC. It specifies CASSSRQGNEQFF.

The chain combines TRBV27 with TRBJ2-2; D unresolved. CDR3 length: 15 amino acids. The ends were cut back, 2 bases at V and 4 bases at J, with 11 bases in the middle. Germline CDR1 reads MNHEY; CDR2 reads SMNVEV (reference sequence). CDR3 amino acids: CASSLGSESTGELFF. CDR3 coding DNA: TGTGCCAGCAGTTTAGGCAGCGAGAGCACCGGGGAGCTGTTTTTT.

The chain has TRBV27 and TRBJ1-2; D is perhaps TRBD1 (5 bases). V was trimmed by 5 bases and J by 3 bases, leaving 16 bases between them. Germline V CDR1 and CDR2: MNHEY, SMNVEV (reference sequence). The CDR3 loop spans 15 amino acids. As DNA, the CDR3 is TGTGCCAGCAGTGGGGCAGGGATTCGTCACTATGGCTACACCTTC. It codes for CASSGAGIRHYGYTF.

To note about this clone: Distinct nucleotide sequences in the sample also encode this CDR3. The chain uses TRBV9 and TRBJ2-1, with 14 positions matching TRBD2. Germline CDR1 reads SGDLS; CDR2 reads YYNGEE. The CDR3 runs 15 residues. The junction had 2 bases not matched to a gene; V was cut back by 2 bases and J by 7 bases. The CDR3 coding sequence is TGTGCCAGCAGCGTGGGGACTAGCGGGAGTAATGAGCAGTTCTTC. Amino acid sequence: CASSVGTSGSNEQFF.

Of note for this clone: The junction and the germline gene differ at one end; a read error may be behind it. This rearrangement joins TRBV9 to TRBJ2-1; the match to TRBD2 covers 10 bases. The CDR3 has 13 residues. The germline CDR1 and CDR2 sequences are SGDLS and YYNGEE. The CDR3 is CATPGLAYTEQFF. DNA for the CDR3: TGTGCCACCCCGGGACTAGCGTACACTGAGCAGTTCTTC.

The chain is built from TRBV6-5 and TRBJ2-1; D ambiguous. Trimming shortened V by 0 bases and J by 4 bases, and 7 bases separated the two germline ends. This CDR3 is built from 14 residues. Per germline, CDR1 MNHEY and CDR2 SVGAGI. DNA for the CDR3: TGTGCCAGCAGTTACTCAACCTTTTACAATGAGCAGTTCTTC. Its translation is CASSYSTFYNEQFF.

This clone was detected once. The chain is built from TRBV30 and TRBJ2-7; D may be TRBD1 (5 bases). Germline assignment: CDR1 GTSNPN and CDR2 SVGIG (reference sequence). This CDR3 is 13 amino acids long. The V end lost 3 bases, the J end lost 3 bases, and 12 bases lay between the germline ends. In nucleotides, the CDR3 is TGTGCCTGGAGCGAAGGGGAATTCTACGAGCAGTACTTC. It codes for CAWSEGEFYEQYF.

This clone appeared once. In DNA form, the CDR3 reads TGCAGCGTTGAAAGCAGGGCTAGCTCCCTGAGCTCCTACGAGCAGTACTTC. This gives the protein CSVESRASSLSSYEQYF. V gene TRBV29-1 combines with J gene TRBJ2-7; the D gene could be TRBD1 or TRBD2 (5 bases each). The CDR3 has 17 amino acids. CDR1 is SQVTM, CDR2 ANQGSEA, per germline. V shed 2 bases and J shed 0 bases, with 20 bases lying between them.